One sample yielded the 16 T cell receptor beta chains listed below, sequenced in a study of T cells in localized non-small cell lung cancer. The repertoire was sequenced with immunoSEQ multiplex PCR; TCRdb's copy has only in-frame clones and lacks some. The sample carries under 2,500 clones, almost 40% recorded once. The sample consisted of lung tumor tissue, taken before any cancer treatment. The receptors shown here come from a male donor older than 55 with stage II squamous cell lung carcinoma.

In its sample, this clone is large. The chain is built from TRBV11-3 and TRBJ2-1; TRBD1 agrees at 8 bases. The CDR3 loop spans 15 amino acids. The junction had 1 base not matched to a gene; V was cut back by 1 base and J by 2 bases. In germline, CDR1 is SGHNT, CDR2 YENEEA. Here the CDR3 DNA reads TGTGCCAGCAGCTTAGGACAGGGGACCTACAATGAGCAGTTCTTC. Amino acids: CASSLGQGTYNEQFF.

The CDR3 nucleotides read TGTGCCTGGAGTGGCCAGCTGCGGGGGACTGAAGCTTTCTTT. Translated, it gives CAWSGQLRGTEAFF. The chain employs TRBV30 and TRBJ1-1; possibly TRBD1 for D (5 bases). CDR3 length equals 14 residues. Looked up from germline, CDR1 is GTSNPN and CDR2 is SVGIG (reference sequence). The germline V and J ends were trimmed by 1 base and 5 bases, with 14 bases remaining between them.

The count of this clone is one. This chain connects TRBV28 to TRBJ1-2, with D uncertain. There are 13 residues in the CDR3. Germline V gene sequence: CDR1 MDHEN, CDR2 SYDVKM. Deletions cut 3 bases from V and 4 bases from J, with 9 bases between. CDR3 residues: CASSFINRYGYTF. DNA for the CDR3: TGTGCCAGCAGTTTCATAAACCGCTATGGCTACACCTTC.

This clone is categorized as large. The DNA of the CDR3 is TGTGCCACCAGCAGAGGACGACGAGGGGTCTACGAGCAGTACTTC. It codes for CATSRGRRGVYEQYF. The V gene is TRBV15, the J gene TRBJ2-7, with D perhaps assigned TRBD1 or TRBD2 (5 bases each). V was clipped by 1 base and J by 3 bases, with 13 bases between them. This CDR3 spans 15 amino acids. The germline gives CDR1 LNHNV, CDR2 YYDKDF (reference sequence). Full variable domain (missing parts from reference TRBV15 and TRBJ2-7): DAMVIQNPRYQVTQFGKPVTLSCSQTLNHNVMYWYQQKSSQAPKLLFHYYDKDFNNEADTPDNFQSRRPNTSFCFLDIRSPGLGDTAMYLCATSRGRRGVYEQYFGPGTRLTVT.

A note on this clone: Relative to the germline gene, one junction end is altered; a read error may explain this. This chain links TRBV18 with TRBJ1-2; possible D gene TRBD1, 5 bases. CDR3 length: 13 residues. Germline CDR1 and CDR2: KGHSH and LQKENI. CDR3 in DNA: TGTGCCAGTTCACCACAGGATTCTGATGGCTACACCTTC. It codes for CASSPQDSDGYTF.

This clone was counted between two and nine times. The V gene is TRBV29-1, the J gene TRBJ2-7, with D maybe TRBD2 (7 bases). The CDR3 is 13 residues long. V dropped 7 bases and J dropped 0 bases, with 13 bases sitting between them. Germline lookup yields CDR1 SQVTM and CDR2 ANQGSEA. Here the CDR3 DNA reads TGCAGCGCAAGGGGGGGGAGCTCCTACGAGCAGTACTTC. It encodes CSARGGSSYEQYF.

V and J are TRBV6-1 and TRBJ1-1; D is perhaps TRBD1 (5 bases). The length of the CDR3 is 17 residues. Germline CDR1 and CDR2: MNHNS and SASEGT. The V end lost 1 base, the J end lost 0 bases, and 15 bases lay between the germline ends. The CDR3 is CASSEGFGGGLNTEAFF. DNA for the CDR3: TGTGCCAGCAGTGAAGGGTTTGGGGGGGGTCTGAACACTGAAGCTTTCTTT.

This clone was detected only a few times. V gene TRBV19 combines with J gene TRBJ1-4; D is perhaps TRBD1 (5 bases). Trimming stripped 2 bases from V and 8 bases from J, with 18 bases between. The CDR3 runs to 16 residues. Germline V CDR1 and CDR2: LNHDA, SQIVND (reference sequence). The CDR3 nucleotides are TGTGCCAGTAGTATATTGGGACCGGGATCCAGCGAAAAACTGTTTTTT. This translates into CASSILGPGSSEKLFF.

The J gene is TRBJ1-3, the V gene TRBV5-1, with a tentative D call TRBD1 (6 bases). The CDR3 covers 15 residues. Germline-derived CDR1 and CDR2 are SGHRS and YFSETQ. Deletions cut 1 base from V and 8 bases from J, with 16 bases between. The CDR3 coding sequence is TGCGCCAGCAGCTTGACAGGGAATGCTGCCCACACCATATATTTT. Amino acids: CASSLTGNAAHTIYF.

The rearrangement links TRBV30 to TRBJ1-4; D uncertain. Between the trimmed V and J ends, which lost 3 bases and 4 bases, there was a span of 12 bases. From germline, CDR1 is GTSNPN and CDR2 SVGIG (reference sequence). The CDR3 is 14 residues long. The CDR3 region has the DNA TGTGCCTGGAGACGACAAAGGCGTAATGAAAAACTGTTTTTT. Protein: CAWRRQRRNEKLFF.

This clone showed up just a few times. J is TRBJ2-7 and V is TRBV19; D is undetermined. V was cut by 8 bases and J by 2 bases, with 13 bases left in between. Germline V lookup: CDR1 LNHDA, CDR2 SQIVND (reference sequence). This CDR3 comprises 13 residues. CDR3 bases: TGTGCCAGTCACGCCAGTGGTACCTACGAGCAGTACTTC. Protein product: CASHASGTYEQYF.

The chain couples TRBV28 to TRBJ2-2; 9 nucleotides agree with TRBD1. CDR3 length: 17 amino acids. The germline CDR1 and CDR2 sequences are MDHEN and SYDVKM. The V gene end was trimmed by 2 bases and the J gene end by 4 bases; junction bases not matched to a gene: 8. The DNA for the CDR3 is TGTGCCAGCAGTTTACAGGGGACAGGGCAACTCACCGGGGAGCTGTTTTTT. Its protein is CASSLQGTGQLTGELFF.

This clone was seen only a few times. CDR3 residues: CASSFSGAYTGELFF. The CDR3 DNA is TGTGCCAGCAGTTTCTCGGGGGCGTACACCGGGGAGCTGTTTTTT. V usage is TRBV28 and J usage is TRBJ2-2; tentatively, D is TRBD1 or TRBD2 (6 bases each). Trimming shortened V by 3 bases and J by 3 bases, and 11 bases separated the two germline ends. CDR1 and CDR2 (germline): MDHEN, SYDVKM. The CDR3 length is 15 residues.

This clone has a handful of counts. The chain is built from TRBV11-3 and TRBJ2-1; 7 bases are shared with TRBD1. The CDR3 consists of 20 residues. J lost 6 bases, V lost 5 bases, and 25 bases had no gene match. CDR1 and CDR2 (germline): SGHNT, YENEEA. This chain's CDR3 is CASSPPEGAHFQTSGNEQFF. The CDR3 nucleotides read TGTGCCAGCAGCCCTCCCGAGGGGGCCCACTTCCAAACCTCAGGCAATGAGCAGTTCTTC.

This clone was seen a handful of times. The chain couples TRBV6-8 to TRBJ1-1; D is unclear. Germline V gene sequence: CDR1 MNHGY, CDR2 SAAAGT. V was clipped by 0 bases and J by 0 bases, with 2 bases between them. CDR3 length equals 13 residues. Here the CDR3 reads CASSYSMNTEAFF. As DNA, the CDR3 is TGTGCCAGCAGTTACTCGATGAACACTGAAGCTTTCTTT.

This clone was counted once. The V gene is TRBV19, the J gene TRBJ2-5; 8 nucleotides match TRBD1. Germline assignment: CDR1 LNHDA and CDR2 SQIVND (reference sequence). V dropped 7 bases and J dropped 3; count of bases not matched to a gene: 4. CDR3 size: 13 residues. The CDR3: CASTGQGKETQYF. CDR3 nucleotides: TGTGCCAGTACCGGACAGGGTAAAGAGACCCAGTACTTC.